One sample yielded the 22 T cell receptor beta chains listed below, sequenced in a study of cytomegalovirus exposure and HLA in healthy donors. Researchers ran the PCR with 60 Vbeta and 13 Jbeta primers. Profiled with immunoSEQ multiplex PCR; TCRdb holds only in-frame clones, not every one. This sample has roughly 110,000 clones; roughly 66% occur once, and the top ten carry roughly 2.2%. Sequences were obtained from PBMCs. The source is a woman in her 30s in good health and CMV-seronegative.

The chain is built from TRBV4-1 and TRBJ2-1; the match to TRBD2 covers 8 bases. This CDR3 spans 18 amino acids. J lost 9 bases, V lost 0 bases, and 16 bases had no gene match. CDR1 MGHRA and CDR2 YSYEKL come from the germline V gene. CDR3 coding DNA: TGCGCCAGCAGCCAAGATGATGGGACTAGATCAACCACTAGTGAGCAGTTCTTC. Translation: CASSQDDGTRSTTSEQFF.

V and J are TRBV5-3 and TRBJ2-1; TRBD1 matches at 9 bases. TRBV5-3 is identified as an open reading frame with a role that is uncertain. This CDR3 comprises 15 residues. V lost 3 bases, J lost 6 bases, and 7 bases stayed unmatched. CDR3 DNA: TGTGCCAGAAGCTCTCCGGGACAGGGTTTCAATGAGCAGTTCTTC. It is translated as CARSSPGQGFNEQFF.

The chain couples TRBV7-2 to TRBJ2-1, with no clear D. V shed 5 bases and J shed 8 bases, with 10 bases lying between them. The germline V gene has CDR1 SGHTA and CDR2 FQGNSA. The CDR3 runs to 12 residues. The CDR3 coding sequence is TGTGCCAGCAGCCGCCGGAGCGATGAGCAGTTCTTC. Protein: CASSRRSDEQFF.

J is TRBJ1-2 and V is TRBV7-6, with TRBD1 matching 8 bases. Trimming cost V 5 bases and J 3 bases; bases outside gene matches: 2. Germline-derived CDR1 and CDR2 are SGHVS and FNYEAQ. The CDR3 consists of 13 residues. The CDR3 loop is CASSPQGDYGYTF. CDR3 nucleotides: TGTGCCAGCAGCCCACAGGGGGACTATGGCTACACCTTC.

The chain couples TRBV7-2 to TRBJ2-2, with TRBD2 matching over 11 bases. The germline V gene has CDR1 SGHTA and CDR2 FQGNSA. V lost 1 base and J lost 6; bases outside the gene matches: 7. This CDR3 has 17 amino acids. CDR3 protein: CASSLVLAGGPAGELFF. Written as DNA, the CDR3 is TGTGCCAGCAGCTTAGTCTTAGCGGGAGGGCCCGCCGGGGAGCTGTTTTTT.

This chain links TRBV7-9 with TRBJ1-1; no clear D gene. Germline assignment: CDR1 SEHNR and CDR2 FQNEAQ (reference sequence). Deletions cut 5 bases from V and 1 base from J, with 14 bases between. The CDR3 consists of 15 residues. This CDR3 reads CASSPFGVENTEAFF. DNA for the CDR3: TGTGCCAGCAGCCCGTTCGGGGTGGAGAACACTGAAGCTTTCTTT.

This chain connects TRBV5-1 to TRBJ2-7; D may be TRBD2 (6 bases). The CDR3 has 13 amino acids. V was pared by 1 base and J by 2 bases, with 7 bases between. The germline CDR1 and CDR2 sequences are SGHRS and YFSETQ. Here the CDR3 reads CASSLTSPYEQYF. Written as DNA, the CDR3 is TGCGCCAGCAGCTTGACTAGCCCCTACGAGCAGTACTTC.

The J gene is TRBJ1-5, the V gene TRBV5-8; 7 bases are a match to TRBD1. J was trimmed by 3 bases and V by 4 bases; bases with no gene match: 7. This CDR3 contains 15 residues. CDR1 SGHTS and CDR2 YDEGEE come from the germline V gene. The CDR3 region has the DNA TGTGCCAGCAGCCCGGGACAGACCATCAATCAGCCCCAGCATTTT. Translating it yields CASSPGQTINQPQHF.

V and J are TRBV6-6 and TRBJ2-2; the D gene is possibly TRBD2 (6 bases). The CDR3 loop spans 15 amino acids. V lost 6 bases to trimming and J lost 4 bases, with 15 bases between them. Per germline, CDR1 MNHNY and CDR2 SVGAGI (reference sequence). The CDR3 nucleotides read TGTGCCAGCAGCGTCCGGGGGTGGGGCACCGGGGAGCTGTTTTTT. It is translated as CASSVRGWGTGELFF.

This clone has more than one count but fewer than ten. The chain recombines TRBV20-1 with TRBJ2-7; D possibly corresponds to TRBD1 (6 bases). Per germline, CDR1 DFQATT and CDR2 SNEGSKA (reference sequence). V lost 4 bases to trimming and J lost 6 bases, with 10 bases between them. This CDR3 region has 11 residues. The CDR3 DNA follows: TGCAGTGCTAACAGGGCGAGCGAGCAGTACTTC. Translation gives CSANRASEQYF.

The chain joins TRBV5-1 to TRBJ2-1; 11 nucleotides align to TRBD2. Trimming took 6 bases from V and 8 from J; bases not matched to a gene: 7. From germline, CDR1 is SGHRS and CDR2 YFSETQ. The CDR3 runs to 14 residues. CDR3 DNA: TGCGCCAGCACCCAGCTAGCGGGAGGCGATGAGCAGTTCTTC. It translates to CASTQLAGGDEQFF.

This chain links TRBV6-5 with TRBJ1-1; D is undetermined. CDR3 size: 14 residues. In germline, CDR1 is MNHEY, CDR2 SVGAGI. The V gene lost 2 bases and the J gene lost 0 bases, with 7 bases spanning the gap. CDR3 amino acids: CASSYSQMNTEAFF. In DNA, the CDR3 is TGTGCCAGCAGTTACAGTCAGATGAACACTGAAGCTTTCTTT.

This clone was observed a handful of times. This chain uses TRBV2 with TRBJ2-7, with 7 bases that match TRBD1. Germline assignment: CDR1 SNHLY and CDR2 FYNNEI. Trimming at V came to 4 bases and at J to 0 bases, leaving 6 bases not matched to a gene. This CDR3 spans 15 amino acids. CDR3 amino acids: CASSATGTSSYEQYF. The CDR3 bases are TGTGCCAGCAGTGCGACAGGGACGAGCTCCTACGAGCAGTACTTC. Based on the CDR3 plus reference TRBV2 and TRBJ2-7, the full variable domain is EPEVTQTPSHQVTQMGQEVILRCVPISNHLYFYWYRQILGQKVEFLVSFYNNEISEKSEIFDDQFSVERPDGSNFTLKIRSTKLEDSAMYFCASSATGTSSYEQYFGPGTRLTVT.

The chain is built from TRBV28 and TRBJ1-2; D may be TRBD1 (6 bases). The CDR3 loop spans 14 amino acids. Trimming stripped 8 bases from V and 6 bases from J, with 19 bases between. CDR1 and CDR2 (germline): MDHEN, SYDVKM. The CDR3 coding sequence is TGTGCCAGCGGAGGCGGGGGGCGATCGGATGGCTACACCTTC. Its protein is CASGGGGRSDGYTF.

The J gene is TRBJ2-7, the V gene TRBV2; 8 positions match TRBD1. V lost 7 bases to trimming and J lost 4 bases; unmatched junction nucleotides: 12. The germline V gene has CDR1 SNHLY and CDR2 FYNNEI. This CDR3 has 15 amino acids. CDR3 in amino acids: CASKRTGQGPYEQYF. The CDR3 DNA sequence: TGTGCCAGCAAGAGAACAGGACAGGGACCTTACGAGCAGTACTTC.

The chain links TRBV7-9 to TRBJ2-1, with 10 nucleotides matching TRBD2. The CDR3 totals 16 residues. The germline V gene encodes CDR1 SEHNR and CDR2 FQNEAQ (reference sequence). V shed 5 bases, J shed 6 bases, and the junction held 10 bases outside the gene matches. The CDR3 region has the DNA TGTGCCAGCAGCCACGGACTAGCGGCCCGCGCCAATGAGCAGTTCTTC. Protein sequence: CASSHGLAARANEQFF.

The chain is built from TRBV6-1 and TRBJ1-5; D gene uncertain. Germline V gene data show CDR1 as MNHNS and CDR2 as SASEGT. V was pared by 1 base and J by 0 bases, with 7 bases between. The CDR3 has 15 residues. CDR3 sequence reads: CASSEGRASNQPQHF. DNA for the CDR3: TGTGCCAGCAGTGAAGGGAGGGCTAGCAATCAGCCCCAGCATTTT.

The rearrangement links TRBV6-1 to TRBJ2-1; 9 bases align to TRBD1. This CDR3 has 15 amino acids. The V gene's germline CDR1 is MNHNS and CDR2 SASEGT. The V and J ends lost 6 bases and 4 bases, in that order; junction bases with no gene match: 7. CDR3 DNA sequence: TGTGCCAGCAGCGGGACAGGGACCGTTTACAATGAGCAGTTCTTC. As protein: CASSGTGTVYNEQFF.

Comments on this clone: An end of the junction does not agree with germline; a read error may underlie this. The chain combines TRBV7-7 with TRBJ2-2, with a possible D match to TRBD2 (6 bases). CDR1 is SSHAT and CDR2 is FNYEAQ in the germline V gene (reference sequence). CDR3 size: 15 residues. The CDR3 reads CASSLGGRSSGELFF. In DNA form, the CDR3 reads TGTGCTAGCAGCCTCGGGGGTCGGTCGTCCGGGGAGCTGTTTTTT.

V usage is TRBV18 and J usage is TRBJ2-7; no clear D gene. CDR1 is KGHSH and CDR2 is LQKENI in the germline V gene. Between the trimmed V and J ends, which lost 4 bases and 2 bases, there was a span of 12 bases. This CDR3 has 14 amino acids. The CDR3 DNA follows: TGTGCCAGCTCACTTATTAACGGAGCCTACGAGCAGTACTTC. Its translation: CASSLINGAYEQYF.

The chain has TRBV9 and TRBJ2-3; 7 bases are a match to TRBD2. This CDR3 comprises 16 residues. CDR1 and CDR2 (germline): SGDLS, YYNGEE. The V segment lost 0 bases and the J segment 0 bases; nucleotides outside the gene matches: 4. CDR3 loop: CASSVGNSGSTDTQYF. Written as DNA, the CDR3 is TGTGCCAGCAGCGTAGGAAATAGCGGGAGCACAGATACGCAGTATTTT. Combining the CDR3 with reference TRBV9 and TRBJ2-3 gives the whole variable domain DSGVTQTPKHLITATGQRVTLRCSPRSGDLSVYWYQQSLDQGLQFLIQYYNGEERAKGNILERFSAQQFPDLHSELNLSSLELGDSALYFCASSVGNSGSTDTQYFGPGTRLTVL.

This clone was observed a handful of times. The chain joins TRBV7-8 to TRBJ2-5; 10 bases are a match to TRBD2. The CDR3 has 16 amino acids. The junction had 6 bases not matched to a gene; V was cut back by 3 bases and J by 2 bases. Per the germline V gene, CDR1 is SGHVS and CDR2 is FQNEAQ. The CDR3 here is CASSFALAGVQETQYF. CDR3 DNA: TGTGCCAGCAGCTTTGCGCTAGCGGGAGTACAAGAGACCCAGTACTTC. Together with reference TRBV7-8 and TRBJ2-5, the CDR3 gives the full variable domain: GAGVSQSPRYKVAKRGQDVALRCDPISGHVSLFWYQQALGQGPEFLTYFQNEAQLDKSGLPSDRFFAERPEGSVSTLKIQRTQQEDSAVYLCASSFALAGVQETQYFGPGTRLLVL.